The 7 T cell receptor beta chains reported below all come from one sample, sequenced in a study of human T cells and chemical hapten exposure. Using its own MiXCR run on the RACE reads, TCRdb lists one record per CDR3 protein. This repertoire shows about 400,000 distinct CDR3 sequences, nearly 6.5% found once; its top ten account for around 6%. Time point of the sample: patch test 2, 6 weeks after DPC sensitization. Treatment noted: therapeutic diphenylcyclopropenone sensitization with weekly scalp DPC. The sequencing here drew on whole blood, taken in connection with sensitization to the hapten diphenylcyclopropenone (DPC). Receptor source: a woman aged 18 to 35 with alopecia areata. Some clones in this sample may be carry-over from other donors' samples.

The chain has TRBV7-2 and TRBJ2-1; 7 nucleotides match TRBD2. Per the germline V gene, CDR1 is SGHTA and CDR2 is FQGNSA. CDR3 length equals 16 residues. The J segment lost 10 bases and the V segment lost 6 bases, leaving 18 bases of the junction unmatched. CDR3: CASRDRLAALHWEQFF. In nucleotides, the CDR3 is TGTGCCAGCAGAGATAGGCTAGCGGCCCTTCACTGGGAGCAGTTCTTC. Variable domain in full (rest from reference TRBV7-2 and TRBJ2-1): GAGVSQSPSNKVTEKGKDVELRCDPISGHTALYWYRQSLGQGLEFLIYFQGNSAPDKSGLPSDRFSAERTGGSVSTLTIQRTQQEDSAVYLCASRDRLAALHWEQFFGPGTRLTVL.

The chain employs TRBV27 and TRBJ1-5; 7 positions agree with TRBD1. The CDR3 consists of 14 residues. Trimming at V came to 3 bases and at J to 3 bases, leaving 2 bases not matched to a gene. The germline V gene has CDR1 MNHEY and CDR2 SMNVEV (reference sequence). CDR3 amino acids: CASSFQGVNQPQHF. The DNA for the CDR3 is TGTGCCAGCAGTTTTCAGGGGGTCAATCAGCCCCAGCATTTT.

This clonotype was picked up a small number of times. The CDR3 is CASSLDSRMSGELFF. CDR3 coding DNA: TGTGCCAGCAGTTTGGACTCCCGTATGAGCGGGGAGCTGTTTTTT. V and J are TRBV2 and TRBJ2-2; possibly TRBD2 for D (5 bases). This CDR3 comprises 15 residues. Germline CDR1 and CDR2: SNHLY and FYNNEI. V lost 5 bases and J lost 7, with 17 bases in between.

This clonotype occurred a few times. The CDR3 bases are TGTGCCAGCAGTGAGGTGGGGTTTCGCACAGATACGCAGTATTTT. As protein: CASSEVGFRTDTQYF. The chain employs TRBV2 and TRBJ2-3; D unclear. The CDR3 runs to 15 residues. CDR1 SNHLY and CDR2 FYNNEI come from the germline V gene. Trimming removed 3 bases at V and 1 base at J, with 11 bases between.

This clonotype was counted many times. The chain links TRBV6-5 to TRBJ2-5; TRBD2 is a possible D gene (6 bases). The germline CDR1 and CDR2 sequences are MNHEY and SVGAGI. V gave up 0 bases and J gave up 5 bases, with 16 bases separating them. The length of the CDR3 is 16 residues. CDR3 DNA sequence: TGTGCCAGCAGTTACTCCGCGACTAGACGGGGTGAGACCCAGTACTTC. Translation: CASSYSATRRGETQYF.

The rearrangement uses TRBV14 and TRBJ2-3, with D tentatively TRBD1 or TRBD2 (5 bases each). CDR3 length: 16 amino acids. Germline CDR1 reads SGHDN; CDR2 reads FVKESK. Trimming stripped 0 bases from V and 2 bases from J, with 12 bases between. DNA for the CDR3: TGTGCCAGCAGCCAAGACTGGGGGACCAACACAGATACGCAGTATTTT. Encoded protein: CASSQDWGTNTDTQYF.

This clonotype came up many times. J is TRBJ1-3 and V is TRBV2; D remains ambiguous. The CDR3 runs to 14 residues. Germline CDR1 and CDR2: SNHLY and FYNNEI. V lost 8 bases, J lost 2 bases, and 13 bases lay in between. The chain's CDR3 is CASGGYETGNTIYF. CDR3 nucleotide sequence: TGTGCCAGCGGAGGATATGAGACTGGAAACACCATATATTTT.